This T cell receptor beta chain comes out of a study of blood T cells in healthy people across ages. Study results and caveats: It was the long-lived donors that had more naive CD4+ cells and higher diversity than aged donors. Diversity of TCR beta correlated strongly with naive T cell percentage. Older age coincided with a roughly linear decline in TCR beta diversity per million T cells.

Individuals who donated were healthy Caucasians from Russia aged 6 to 90. A second PCR, run for roughly 7 to 12 cycles, used a sample-barcoded 5' primer plus a J-beta primer mix. TCRdb used MiXCR to reprocess the 5' RACE reads, holding one entry per CDR3 protein. The sample has about 280,000 distinct CDR3 sequences; around 29% are singletons. The germline V and J ends were trimmed by 1 base and 8 bases, with 11 bases remaining between them. The CDR3 has 13 amino acids. Germline CDR1 SGHTA, CDR2 FQGNSA. To note about this clonotype: Its antigen is as yet unknown.

The sequence was collected from a woman in her seventies in good health. The J gene is TRBJ1-1, the V gene TRBV7-2, with D possibly being TRBD1 (5 bases). Specimen: blood. CDR3 in amino acids: CASSLGGRQEAFF. The CDR3 DNA follows: TGTGCCAGCAGCTTAGGGGGGAGGCAGGAAGCTTTCTTT.